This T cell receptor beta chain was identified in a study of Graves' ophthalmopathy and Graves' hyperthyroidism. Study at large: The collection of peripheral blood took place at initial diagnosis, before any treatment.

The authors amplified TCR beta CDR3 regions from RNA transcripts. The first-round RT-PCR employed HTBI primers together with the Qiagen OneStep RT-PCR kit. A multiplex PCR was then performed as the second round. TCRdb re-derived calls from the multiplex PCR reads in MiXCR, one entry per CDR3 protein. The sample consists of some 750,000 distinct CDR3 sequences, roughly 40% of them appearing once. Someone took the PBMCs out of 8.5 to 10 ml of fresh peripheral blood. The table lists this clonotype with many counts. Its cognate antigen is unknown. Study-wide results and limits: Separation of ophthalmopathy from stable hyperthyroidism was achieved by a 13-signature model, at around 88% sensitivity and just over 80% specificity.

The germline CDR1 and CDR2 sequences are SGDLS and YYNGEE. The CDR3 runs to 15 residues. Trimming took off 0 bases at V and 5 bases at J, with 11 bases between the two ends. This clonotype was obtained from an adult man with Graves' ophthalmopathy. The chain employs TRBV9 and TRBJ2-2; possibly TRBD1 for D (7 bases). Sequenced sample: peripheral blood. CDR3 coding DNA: TGTGCCAGCAGCGTAGCGACAGGGAGGACCGGGGAGCTGTTTTTT. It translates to CASSVATGRTGELFF.